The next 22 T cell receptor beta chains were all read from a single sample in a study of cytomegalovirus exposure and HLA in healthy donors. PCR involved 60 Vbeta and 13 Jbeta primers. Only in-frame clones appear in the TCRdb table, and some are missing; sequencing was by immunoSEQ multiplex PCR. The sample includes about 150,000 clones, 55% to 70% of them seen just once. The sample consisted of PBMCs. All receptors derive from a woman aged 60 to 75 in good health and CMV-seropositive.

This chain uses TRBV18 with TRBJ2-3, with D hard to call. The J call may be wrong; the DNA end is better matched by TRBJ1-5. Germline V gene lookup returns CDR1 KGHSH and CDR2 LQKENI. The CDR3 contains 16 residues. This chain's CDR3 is CASSPMAGDGTDTQHF. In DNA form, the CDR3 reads TGTGCCAGCTCACCAATGGCGGGAGACGGCACAGATACGCAGCATTTT.

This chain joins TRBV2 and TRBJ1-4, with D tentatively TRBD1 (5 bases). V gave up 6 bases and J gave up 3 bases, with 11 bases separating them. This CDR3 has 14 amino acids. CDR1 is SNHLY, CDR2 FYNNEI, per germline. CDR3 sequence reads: CASRPGWANEKLFF. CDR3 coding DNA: TGTGCCAGCAGACCAGGGTGGGCTAATGAAAAACTGTTTTTT.

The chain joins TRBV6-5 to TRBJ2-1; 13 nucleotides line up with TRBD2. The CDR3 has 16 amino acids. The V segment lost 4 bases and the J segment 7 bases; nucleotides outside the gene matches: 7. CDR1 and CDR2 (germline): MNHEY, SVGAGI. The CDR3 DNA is TGTGCCAGCAGTTGGTGGACTAGCGGGAGTGGAAATGAGCAGTTCTTC. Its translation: CASSWWTSGSGNEQFF.

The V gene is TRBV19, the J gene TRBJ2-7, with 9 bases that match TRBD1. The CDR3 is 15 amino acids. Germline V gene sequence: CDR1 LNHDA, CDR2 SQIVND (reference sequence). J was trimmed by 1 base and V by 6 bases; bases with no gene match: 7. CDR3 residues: CASSRGQGYSYEQYF. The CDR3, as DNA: TGTGCCAGTAGCCGCGGACAGGGGTATTCCTACGAGCAGTACTTC. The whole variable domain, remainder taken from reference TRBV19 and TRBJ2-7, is DGGITQSPKYLFRKEGQNVTLSCEQNLNHDAMYWYRQDPGQGLRLIYYSQIVNDFQKGDIAEGYSVSREKKESFPLTVTSAQKNPTAFYLCASSRGQGYSYEQYFGPGTRLTVT.

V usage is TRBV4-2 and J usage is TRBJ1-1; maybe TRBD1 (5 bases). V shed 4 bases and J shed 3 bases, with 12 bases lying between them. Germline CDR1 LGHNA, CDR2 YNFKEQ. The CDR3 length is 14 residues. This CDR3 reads CASSRPSGDTEAFF. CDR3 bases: TGTGCCAGCAGCCGACCCTCGGGGGACACTGAAGCTTTCTTT.

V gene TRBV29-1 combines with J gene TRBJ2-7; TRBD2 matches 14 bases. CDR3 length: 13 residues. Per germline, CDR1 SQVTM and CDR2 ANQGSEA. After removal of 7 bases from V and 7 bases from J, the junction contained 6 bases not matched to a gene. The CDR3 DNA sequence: TGCAGCGGTAGGACTAGCGGGAGGCCTGAGCAGTACTTC. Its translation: CSGRTSGRPEQYF.

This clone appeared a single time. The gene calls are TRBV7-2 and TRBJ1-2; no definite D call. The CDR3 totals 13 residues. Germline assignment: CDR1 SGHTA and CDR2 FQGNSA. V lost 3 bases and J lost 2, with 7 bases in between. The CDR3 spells CASSLGRNYGYTF. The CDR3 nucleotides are TGTGCCAGCAGCTTGGGCAGAAACTATGGCTACACCTTC. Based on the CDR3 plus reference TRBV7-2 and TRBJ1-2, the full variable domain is GAGVSQSPSNKVTEKGKDVELRCDPISGHTALYWYRQSLGQGLEFLIYFQGNSAPDKSGLPSDRFSAERTGGSVSTLTIQRTQQEDSAVYLCASSLGRNYGYTFGSGTRLTVV.

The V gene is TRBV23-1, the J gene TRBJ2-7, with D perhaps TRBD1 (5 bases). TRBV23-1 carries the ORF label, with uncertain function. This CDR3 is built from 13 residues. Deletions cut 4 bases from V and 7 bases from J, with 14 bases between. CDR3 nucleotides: TGCGCCAGCAGTCGCCATGGGGCTGGAGAGCAGTACTTC. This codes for CASSRHGAGEQYF.

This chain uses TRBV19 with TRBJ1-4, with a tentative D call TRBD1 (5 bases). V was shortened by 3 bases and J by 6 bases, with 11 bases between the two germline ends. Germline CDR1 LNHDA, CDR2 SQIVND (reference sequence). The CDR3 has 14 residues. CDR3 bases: TGTGCCAGTAGTATTTACAGGTGGGATGAAAAACTGTTTTTT. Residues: CASSIYRWDEKLFF.

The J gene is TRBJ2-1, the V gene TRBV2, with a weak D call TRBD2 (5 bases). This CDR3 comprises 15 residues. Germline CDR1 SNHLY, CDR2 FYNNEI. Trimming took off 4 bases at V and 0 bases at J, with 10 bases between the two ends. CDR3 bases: TGTGCCAGCAGTGTTAGAGGGAACTCCTACAATGAGCAGTTCTTC. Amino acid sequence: CASSVRGNSYNEQFF.

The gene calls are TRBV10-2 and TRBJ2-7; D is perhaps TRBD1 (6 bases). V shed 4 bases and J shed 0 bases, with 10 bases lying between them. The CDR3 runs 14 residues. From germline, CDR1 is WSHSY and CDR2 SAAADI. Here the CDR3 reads CASSVRGSSYEQYF. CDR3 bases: TGCGCCAGCAGTGTTAGGGGGTCCTCCTACGAGCAGTACTTC.

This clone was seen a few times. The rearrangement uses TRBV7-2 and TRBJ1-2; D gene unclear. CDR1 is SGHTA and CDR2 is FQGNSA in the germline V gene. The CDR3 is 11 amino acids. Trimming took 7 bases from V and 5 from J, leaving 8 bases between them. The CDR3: CASNSFYGYTF. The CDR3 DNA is TGTGCCAGCAACTCCTTTTATGGCTACACCTTC.

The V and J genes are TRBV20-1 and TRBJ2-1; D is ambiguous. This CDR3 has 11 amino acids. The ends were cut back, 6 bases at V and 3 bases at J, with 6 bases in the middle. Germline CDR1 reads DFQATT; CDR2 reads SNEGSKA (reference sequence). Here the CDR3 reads CSASYYNEQFF. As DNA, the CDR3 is TGCAGTGCCTCCTACTACAATGAGCAGTTCTTC.

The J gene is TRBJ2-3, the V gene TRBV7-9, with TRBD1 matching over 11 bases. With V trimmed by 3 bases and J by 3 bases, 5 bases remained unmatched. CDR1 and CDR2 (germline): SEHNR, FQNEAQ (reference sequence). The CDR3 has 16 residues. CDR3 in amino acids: CASSFGTGGGTDTQYF. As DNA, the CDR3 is TGTGCCAGCAGCTTTGGGACAGGGGGTGGTACAGATACGCAGTATTTT.

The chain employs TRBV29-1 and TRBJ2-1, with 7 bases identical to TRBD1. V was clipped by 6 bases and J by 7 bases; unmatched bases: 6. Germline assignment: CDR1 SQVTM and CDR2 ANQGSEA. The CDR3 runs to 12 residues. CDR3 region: CSVPTGSNEQFF. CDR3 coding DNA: TGCAGCGTACCGACAGGGTCGAATGAGCAGTTCTTC.

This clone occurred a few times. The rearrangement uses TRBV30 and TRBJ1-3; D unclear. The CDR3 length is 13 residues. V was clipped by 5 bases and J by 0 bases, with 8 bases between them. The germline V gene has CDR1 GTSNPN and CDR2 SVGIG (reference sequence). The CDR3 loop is CAWQAISGNTIYF. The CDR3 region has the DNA TGTGCCTGGCAAGCGATCTCTGGAAACACCATATATTTT.

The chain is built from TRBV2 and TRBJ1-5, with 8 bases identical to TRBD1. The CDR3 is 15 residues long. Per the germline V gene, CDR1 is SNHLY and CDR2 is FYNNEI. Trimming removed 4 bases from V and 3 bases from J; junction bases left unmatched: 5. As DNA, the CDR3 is TGTGCCAGCAGTGTGACAGGGGATTTCAATCAGCCCCAGCATTTT. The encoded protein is CASSVTGDFNQPQHF.

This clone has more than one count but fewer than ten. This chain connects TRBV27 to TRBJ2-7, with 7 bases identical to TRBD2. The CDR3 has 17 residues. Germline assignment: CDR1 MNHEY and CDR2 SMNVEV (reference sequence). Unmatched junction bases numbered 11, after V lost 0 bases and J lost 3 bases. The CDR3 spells CASSLSTQGGANYEQYF. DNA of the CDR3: TGTGCCAGCAGTTTATCAACCCAGGGAGGGGCCAACTACGAGCAGTACTTC.

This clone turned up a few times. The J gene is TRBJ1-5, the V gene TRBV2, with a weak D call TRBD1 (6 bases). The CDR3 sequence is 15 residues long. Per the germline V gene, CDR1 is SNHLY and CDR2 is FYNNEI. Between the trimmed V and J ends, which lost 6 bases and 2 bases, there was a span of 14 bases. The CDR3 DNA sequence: TGTGCCAGCAGGGACCGGACAGCAGGCAATCAGCCCCAGCATTTT. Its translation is CASRDRTAGNQPQHF.

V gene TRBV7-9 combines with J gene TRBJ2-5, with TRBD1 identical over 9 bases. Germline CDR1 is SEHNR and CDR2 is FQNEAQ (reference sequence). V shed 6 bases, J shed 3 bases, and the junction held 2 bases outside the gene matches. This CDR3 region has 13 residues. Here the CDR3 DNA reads TGTGCCAGCAGTACAGGGGGCGAAGAGACCCAGTACTTC. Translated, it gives CASSTGGEETQYF.

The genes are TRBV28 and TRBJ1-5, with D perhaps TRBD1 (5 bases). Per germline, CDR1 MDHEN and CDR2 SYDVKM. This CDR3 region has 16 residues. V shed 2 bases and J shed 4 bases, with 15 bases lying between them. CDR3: CASSLTQGSGNQPQHF. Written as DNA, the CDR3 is TGTGCCAGCAGTTTAACCCAGGGTAGCGGTAATCAGCCCCAGCATTTT.

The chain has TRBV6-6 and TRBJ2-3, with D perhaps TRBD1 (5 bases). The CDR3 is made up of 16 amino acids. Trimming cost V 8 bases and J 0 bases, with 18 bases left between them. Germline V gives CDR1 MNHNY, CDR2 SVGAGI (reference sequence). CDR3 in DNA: TGTGCCAGCCGAACTCTGGGCAGGGCGAGCACAGATACGCAGTATTTT. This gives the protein CASRTLGRASTDTQYF.